The rows below give T cell receptor beta chains drawn from one sample of a study of T cell clonotyping in hematopoietic cell transplantation. Using immunoSEQ multiplex PCR, the repertoire was profiled, and TCRdb retains in-frame clones only, with some absent. This table has 7,000 or so clones, about nine tenths appearing once. The material was PBMCs, obtained 100 days after allogeneic stem cell transplant. The receptors stem from a male patient aged 18-29 years who had an allogeneic stem cell transplant from a related donor, so the T cells may come from the graft donor. Some clones in this sample may be carry-over from other donors' samples. The CDR3 runs from the conserved cysteine through the conserved F or W. D genes are given only for firm matches. Size is stated for part of the rows, as once, few or many counts, or as a class when the clone is expanded.

v_call	clone_size	d_call	j_call	cdr3_aa	cdr3_nt
TRBV2	.	TRBD1	TRBJ1-5	CASSVGQVGNQPQHF	TGTGCCAGCAGCGTCGGACAGGTCGGAAATCAGCCCCAGCATTTT
TRBV5-6	.	TRBD1	TRBJ2-2	CASSLGTGHGELFF	TGTGCCAGCAGCTTAGGGACAGGGCACGGGGAGCTGTTTTTT
TRBV5-3	.	.	TRBJ1-5	CARSYSGVRYSNQPQHF	TGTGCCAGAAGCTACTCCGGGGTCCGCTATAGCAATCAGCCCCAGCATTTT
TRBV14	.	.	TRBJ2-7	CASSLFGAGRPYEQYF	TGTGCCAGCAGCCTCTTCGGGGCGGGGCGACCCTACGAGCAGTACTTC
TRBV4-1	.	.	TRBJ2-5	CASSHRQVETQYF	TGCGCCAGCAGCCATCGACAGGTAGAGACCCAGTACTTC
TRBV7-2	.	.	TRBJ2-2	CASSFLGELFF	TGTGCCAGCAGCTTCTTAGGGGAGCTGTTTTTT
TRBV29-1	.	TRBD1	TRBJ2-2	CSVRGQGSGELFF	TGCAGCGTTCGAGGACAGGGATCCGGGGAGCTGTTTTTT
TRBV5-1	.	.	TRBJ2-3	CASSLGMMILSTDTQYF	TGCGCCAGCAGCTTGGGGATGATGATCCTAAGCACAGATACGCAGTATTTT
TRBV16	.	.	TRBJ1-4	CASSQFPTGTNEKLFF	TGTGCCAGCAGCCAATTTCCCACAGGGACTAATGAAAAACTGTTTTTT
TRBV5-1	.	TRBD1	TRBJ2-2	CASSWGQGDTGELFF	TGCGCCAGCAGCTGGGGGCAGGGGGACACCGGGGAGCTGTTTTTT
TRBV5-1	.	TRBD2	TRBJ2-3	CASSWLAGAADTQYF	TGCGCCAGCAGCTGGCTAGCGGGAGCGGCAGATACGCAGTATTTT
TRBV6-6	.	.	TRBJ2-5	CASAERIETQYF	TGTGCCAGCGCGGAGAGGATAGAGACCCAGTACTTC
TRBV28	.	.	TRBJ1-5	CASSRTAGLGDQPQHF	TGTGCCAGCAGCCGGACAGCGGGTTTAGGTGATCAGCCCCAGCATTTT
TRBV7-8	.	.	TRBJ2-4	CASSLRPDAKNIQYF	TGTGCCAGCAGCTTGAGGCCGGACGCCAAAAACATTCAGTACTTC
TRBV6-1	.	.	TRBJ2-4	CASSDIAGDQNIQYF	TGTGCCAGCAGTGATATAGCAGGGGACCAAAACATTCAGTACTTC
TRBV27	once	.	TRBJ1-1	CASSLLGQSFEAFF	TGTGCCAGCAGTCTCCTAGGACAGTCCTTCGAAGCTTTCTTT
TRBV29-1	.	.	TRBJ1-5	CSVTDSLNQPQHF	TGCAGCGTCACAGACAGTCTCAATCAGCCCCAGCATTTT
TRBV19	once	.	TRBJ1-1	CASSIGRVGTEAFF	TGTGCCAGTAGTATAGGCAGGGTAGGCACTGAAGCTTTCTTT
TRBV30	few	TRBD1	TRBJ2-4	CAWSGGTGRAKNIQYF	TGTGCCTGGAGTGGGGGGACAGGGAGGGCCAAAAACATTCAGTACTTC
TRBV5-1	.	.	TRBJ1-5	CASSLAENQPQHF	TGCGCCAGCAGCTTGGCTGAGAATCAGCCCCAGCATTTT
TRBV4-1	.	.	TRBJ2-1	CASSQGYRGYNEQFF	TGCGCCAGCAGCCAAGGGTACCGGGGTTACAATGAGCAGTTCTTC
TRBV30	few	.	TRBJ1-1	CAWQGFGTEAFF	TGTGCCTGGCAGGGGTTTGGAACTGAAGCTTTCTTT
TRBV29-1	.	.	TRBJ2-1	CSLGLTVGEQFF	TGCAGCTTGGGACTCACCGTAGGTGAGCAGTTCTTC
TRBV9	.	.	TRBJ2-4	CASSLNPNGNF	TGTGCCAGCAGCCTCAACCCCAACGGGAACTTC
TRBV6-5	few	TRBD1	TRBJ1-2	CASSYTPGGDGYGYTF	TGTGCCAGCAGTTACACCCCAGGGGGGGATGGCTATGGCTACACCTTC
TRBV6-1	once	TRBD1	TRBJ2-2	CASKQSGGASGELFF	TGTGCCAGCAAACAGTCAGGGGGCGCCTCCGGGGAGCTGTTTTTT
TRBV7-2	once	TRBD1	TRBJ2-3	CASSSYQTGSDTQYF	TGTGCCAGCAGCTCCTATCAGACAGGGTCGGATACGCAGTATTTT
TRBV9	.	TRBD2	TRBJ2-1	CASSPMTSGREQFF	TGTGCCAGCAGCCCAATGACTAGCGGGAGAGAGCAGTTCTTC
TRBV28	once	TRBD1	TRBJ1-2	CASSLVPRTGGGYTF	TGTGCCAGCAGTTTAGTTCCCCGGACAGGGGGAGGCTACACCTTC
TRBV5-6	.	.	TRBJ2-5	CASRWAEETQYF	TGTGCCAGCAGGTGGGCGGAAGAGACCCAGTACTTC
TRBV6-6	.	TRBD1	TRBJ2-5	CASSYSGQGEETQYF	TGTGCCAGCAGTTATTCAGGACAGGGGGAAGAGACCCAGTACTTC
TRBV9	.	TRBD2	TRBJ2-3	CASSSPGGVGATSTDTQYF	TGTGCCAGCAGCTCCCCGGGGGGGGTGGGAGCCACTAGCACAGATACGCAGTATTTT
TRBV10-3	.	TRBD2	TRBJ2-1	CAISVAGGHNEQFF	TGTGCCATCAGTGTAGCGGGAGGTCACAATGAGCAGTTCTTC
TRBV10-3	.	.	TRBJ1-2	CASRMRGRNYGYTF	TGTGCCAGCAGGATGAGGGGGAGGAACTATGGCTACACCTTC
TRBV29-1	.	TRBD2	TRBJ2-1	CSVEGLAGGYEQFF	TGCAGCGTTGAAGGGCTAGCGGGTGGATATGAGCAGTTCTTC
TRBV9	once	.	TRBJ1-5	CASSGGNSVNQPQHF	TGTGCCAGCAGCGGGGGAAACAGCGTTAATCAGCCCCAGCATTTT
TRBV19	.	.	TRBJ1-5	CASSRTAAGPQHF	TGTGCCAGTAGTCGGACAGCCGCTGGGCCCCAGCATTTT
TRBV7-8	.	TRBD2	TRBJ2-1	CASSFTSGRTNEQFF	TGTGCCAGCAGCTTTACTAGCGGGAGGACCAATGAGCAGTTCTTC
TRBV6-4	.	.	TRBJ2-2	CASSEGDTGELFF	TGTGCCAGCAGCGAAGGGGACACCGGGGAGCTGTTTTTT
TRBV7-2	.	TRBD2	TRBJ2-4	CASSSKAGGGNIQYF	TGTGCCAGCAGCTCGAAAGCGGGAGGAGGAAACATTCAGTACTTC
TRBV11-2	.	.	TRBJ2-5	CASSSGGTPKTQYF	TGTGCCAGCAGCTCCGGAGGTACTCCGAAGACCCAGTACTTC
TRBV7-2	.	.	TRBJ2-2	CASSLSGRMNTGELFF	TGTGCCAGCAGCTTAAGCGGCAGGATGAACACCGGGGAGCTGTTTTTT
TRBV5-8	.	TRBD1	TRBJ1-5	CASSFRQGNQPQHF	TGTGCCAGCAGTTTCCGACAGGGGAATCAGCCCCAGCATTTT
TRBV30	.	.	TRBJ1-5	CAWSVFGTLINQPQHF	TGTGCCTGGAGTGTATTCGGGACACTTATCAATCAGCCCCAGCATTTT
TRBV30	.	TRBD2	TRBJ2-1	CAWSPGLVHEQFF	TGTGCCTGGAGTCCGGGACTAGTCCATGAGCAGTTCTTC
TRBV19	.	TRBD1	TRBJ2-3	CASSGGQGRRTQYF	TGTGCCAGTAGTGGGGGACAGGGCCGGAGGACGCAGTATTTT
TRBV11-3	.	TRBD2	TRBJ2-1	CASSSGLAGEGEQFF	TGTGCCAGCAGCTCCGGACTAGCGGGAGAGGGTGAGCAGTTCTTC
TRBV11-3	.	TRBD1	TRBJ1-2	CASSFDRRAQGGRGYTF	TGTGCCAGCAGCTTTGATCGCAGGGCTCAAGGGGGCCGTGGCTACACCTTC